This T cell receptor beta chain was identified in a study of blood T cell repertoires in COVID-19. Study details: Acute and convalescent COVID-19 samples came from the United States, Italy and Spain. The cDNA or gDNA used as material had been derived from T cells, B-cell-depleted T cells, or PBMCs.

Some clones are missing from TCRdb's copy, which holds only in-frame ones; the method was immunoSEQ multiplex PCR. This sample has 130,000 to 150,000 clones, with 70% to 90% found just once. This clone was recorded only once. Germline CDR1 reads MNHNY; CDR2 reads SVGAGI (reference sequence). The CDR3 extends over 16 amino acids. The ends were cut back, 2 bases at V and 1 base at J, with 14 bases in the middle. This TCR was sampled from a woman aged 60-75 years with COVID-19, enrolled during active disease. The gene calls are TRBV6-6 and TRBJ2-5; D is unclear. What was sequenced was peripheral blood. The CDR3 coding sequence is TGTGCCAGCAGTTACGGCCTCCAGACACCCCAAGAGACCCAGTACTTC. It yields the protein CASSYGLQTPQETQYF.